This T cell receptor (beta chain) is drawn from a study of blood T cell repertoires in COVID-19. Looking at the study overall: Acute and convalescent COVID-19 specimens originated in the United States, Italy and Spain. Sources were T cells, B-cell-depleted T cells, or PBMCs; the material itself was cDNA or gDNA.

Original analysis: Amplification of reference gene primers was used by the study to estimate nucleated cell counts. Clones were sequenced by immunoSEQ multiplex PCR, and TCRdb holds only the in-frame ones, with some missing. V, J and clone size reflect that table, while D and trimming were determined from the DNA. The data show some 260,000 clones, 70% to 90% seen once. The CDR3 runs 13 residues. Germline V CDR1 and CDR2: SNHLY, FYNNEI. Trimming removed 6 bases from V and 1 base from J, with 9 bases in between. This sequence was found in a man between 18 and 35 years old with active or convalescent COVID-19. Sequenced material: peripheral blood. The V call is TRBV2, the J call TRBJ1-1; D is undetermined. CDR3 nucleotides: TGTGCCAGCAGCTACGTTCAGAACACTGAAGCTTTCTTT. Its protein product is CASSYVQNTEAFF.